This T cell receptor beta chain was observed in a study of cytomegalovirus exposure and HLA in healthy donors. The CDR3 contains 14 residues. The germline V gene encodes CDR1 GTSNPN and CDR2 SVGIG (reference sequence). The ends lost 2 bases at V and 5 bases at J; junction bases unmatched: 6. The method was immunoSEQ multiplex PCR; TCRdb's version includes in-frame clones alone and lacks a portion of them. Among about 150,000 clones listed, 94% were seen once. While the first cohort had 700 or so subjects, the donors belonged to the separate validation cohort of about 120 subjects. This receptor was obtained from a young man in good health and CMV-seropositive. Material: PBMCs. The chain joins TRBV30 to TRBJ2-1; 7 bases line up with TRBD1. DNA for the CDR3: TGTGCCTGGAGTTCGAGTGACAGGGACAATGAGCAGTTCTTC. Amino acids: CAWSSSDRDNEQFF.